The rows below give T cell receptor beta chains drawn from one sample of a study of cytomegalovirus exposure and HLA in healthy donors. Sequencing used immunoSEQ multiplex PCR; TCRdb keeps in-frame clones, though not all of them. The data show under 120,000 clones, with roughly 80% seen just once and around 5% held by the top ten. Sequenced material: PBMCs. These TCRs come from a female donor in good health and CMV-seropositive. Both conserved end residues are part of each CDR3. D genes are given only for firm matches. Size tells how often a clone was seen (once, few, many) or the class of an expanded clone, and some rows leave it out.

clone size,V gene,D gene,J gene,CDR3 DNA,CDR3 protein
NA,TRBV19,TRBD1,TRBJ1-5,TGTGCCAGTAGTACCCTCGGACAGGGGTATGGATCCATCAATCAGCCCCAGCATTTT,CASSTLGQGYGSINQPQHF
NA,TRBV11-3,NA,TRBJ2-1,TGTGCCAGCAGCGCCACTCCCCATGAGCAGTTCTTC,CASSATPHEQFF
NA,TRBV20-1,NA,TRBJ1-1,TGCAGTGCTGCTCGGACTGTTGAAGCTTTCTTT,CSAARTVEAFF
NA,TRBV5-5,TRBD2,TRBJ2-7,TGTGCCAGCAGCACGCGACTAGCGGGAGGCGCCTCCTACGAGCAGTACTTC,CASSTRLAGGASYEQYF
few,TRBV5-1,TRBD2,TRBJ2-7,TGCGCCAGCAGCTTGGGGACTAGTAACTCCTACGAGCAGTACTTC,CASSLGTSNSYEQYF
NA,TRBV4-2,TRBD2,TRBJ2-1,TGTGCCAGCAGCCTCCAAAGGCTAGCGGGGGGTAATGAGCAGTTCTTC,CASSLQRLAGGNEQFF
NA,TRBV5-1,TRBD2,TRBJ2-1,TGCGCCAGCAGCTTGATATCTAGCGGGGGGGCTAATGAGCAGTTCTTC,CASSLISSGGANEQFF
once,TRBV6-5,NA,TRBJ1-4,TGTGCCAGCAGTTACACACAGGGTGGCGAAAAACTGTTTTTT,CASSYTQGGEKLFF
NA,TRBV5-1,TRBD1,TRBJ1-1,TGCGCCAGCAGCCCCGGGGACAGGGCGTTAGGGACTGAAGCTTTCTTT,CASSPGDRALGTEAFF
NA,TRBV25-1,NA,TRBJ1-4,TGTGCCAGCAGTGAACTGAAGCTCCTAGGAGAAGGAGAAAAACTGTTTTTT,CASSELKLLGEGEKLFF
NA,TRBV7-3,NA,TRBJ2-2,TGTGCCAGCAGCTTAAGTCCTAGCGCGAACACCGGGGAGCTGTTTTTT,CASSLSPSANTGELFF
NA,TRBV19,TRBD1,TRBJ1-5,TGTGCCAGTAGAACTACAGGGGGCCCTAGCAATCAGCCCCAGCATTTT,CASRTTGGPSNQPQHF
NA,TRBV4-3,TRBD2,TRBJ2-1,TGCGCCAGCAGCCACAATCGGCCGGCAGGCGGGAGTGAGCAGTTCTTC,CASSHNRPAGGSEQFF
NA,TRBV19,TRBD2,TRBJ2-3,TGTGCCAGTAGTTTATTAGCGGGGGGGCGGACAGATACGCAGTATTTT,CASSLLAGGRTDTQYF
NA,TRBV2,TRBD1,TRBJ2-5,TGTGCCAGCAGTACGCACAGGGGCCAAGAGACCCAGTACTTC,CASSTHRGQETQYF
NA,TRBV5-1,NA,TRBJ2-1,TGCGCCAGCAGTCTAAGGGGCGATGAGCAGTTCTTC,CASSLRGDEQFF
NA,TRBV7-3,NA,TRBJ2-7,TGTGCCAGCAGCCCTGTATCGGGGACATCCTACGAGCAGTACTTC,CASSPVSGTSYEQYF
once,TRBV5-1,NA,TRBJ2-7,TGCGCCAGCAGCAGGGGACTCCAGAGCTCCTACGAGCAGTACTTC,CASSRGLQSSYEQYF
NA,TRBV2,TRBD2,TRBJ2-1,TGTGCCAGCAGGTTAGCGGGGAGATACAATGAGCAGTTCTTC,CASRLAGRYNEQFF
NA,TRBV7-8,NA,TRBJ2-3,TGTGCCAGCTCTAGCACAGATACGCAGTATTTT,CASSSTDTQYF
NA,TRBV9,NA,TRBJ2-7,TGTGCCAGCAGCGTTGGGCTCTCCTACGAGCAGTACTTC,CASSVGLSYEQYF
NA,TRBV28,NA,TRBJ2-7,TGTGCCAGCAGTTTCGGAGCGGGCCCCTCCTACGAGCAGTACTTC,CASSFGAGPSYEQYF
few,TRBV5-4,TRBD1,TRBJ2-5,TGTGCCAGCAGCTTGGGAAACAGGGGGAGGGAGACCCAGTACTTC,CASSLGNRGRETQYF
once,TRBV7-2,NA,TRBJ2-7,TGTGCCAGCAGCTTAGATGTGGGGCGTGAGCAGTACTTC,CASSLDVGREQYF
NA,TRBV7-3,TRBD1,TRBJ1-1,TGTGCCAGCAGCGATCTCGGACAGGGGCGAACTGAAGCTTTCTTT,CASSDLGQGRTEAFF
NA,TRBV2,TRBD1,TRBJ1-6,TGTGCCAGTCACCGGGACAGGGACTCTCGACCCCTCCACTTT,CASHRDRDSRPLHF
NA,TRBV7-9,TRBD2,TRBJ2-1,TGTGCCAGCAGCATCTTAGCGGGGGTCTCCTACAATGAGCAGTTCTTC,CASSILAGVSYNEQFF
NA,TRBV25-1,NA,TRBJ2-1,TGTGCCAGCATCCTCCGAAGAAACGGGGGTGAGCAGTTCTTC,CASILRRNGGEQFF
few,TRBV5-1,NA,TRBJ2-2,TGCGCCAGCAGCTTGGCCGTAACTAGTTCCGGGGAGCTGTTTTTT,CASSLAVTSSGELFF
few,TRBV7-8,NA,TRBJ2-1,TGTGCCAGCAGCTTAGTGGCTAGCTCCTACAATGAGCAGTTCTTC,CASSLVASSYNEQFF
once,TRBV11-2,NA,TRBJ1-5,TGTGCCAGCAGCTTAGAGGGGGCCGGTCAGCCCCAGCATTTT,CASSLEGAGQPQHF
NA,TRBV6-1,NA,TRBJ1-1,TGTGCCAGCAGTGAAGTGTTGGGGCGGGGTTTCGCTGAAGCTTTCTTT,CASSEVLGRGFAEAFF
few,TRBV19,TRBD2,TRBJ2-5,TGTGCCAGTAGCCCGGGGGGAGCGGGGATTCAAGAGACCCAGTACTTC,CASSPGGAGIQETQYF
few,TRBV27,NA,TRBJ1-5,TGTGCCAGCAGTTTATCGGTCAGTAACAATCAGCCCCAGCATTTT,CASSLSVSNNQPQHF
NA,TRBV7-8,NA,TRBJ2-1,TGTGCCAGCAGCTTAGCGGAGGCGGGGCAGTTCTTC,CASSLAEAGQFF
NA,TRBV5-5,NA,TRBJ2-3,TGTGCCAGCAGCTTGGGACAGACCAGCACGCACAGATATGTGTCTTTT,CASSLGQTSTHRYVSF
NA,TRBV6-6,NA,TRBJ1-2,TGTGCCAGCAGTTACGGAGGGCAAAGCTATGGCTACACCTTC,CASSYGGQSYGYTF
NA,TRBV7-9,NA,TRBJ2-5,TGTGCCAGCAGCTTATCCGGGGAAGAGACCCAGTACTTC,CASSLSGEETQYF
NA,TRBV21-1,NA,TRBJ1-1,TGTGCCAGCAGCAAAGTTCGACAGGCTGAAGCTTTCTTT,CASSKVRQAEAFF
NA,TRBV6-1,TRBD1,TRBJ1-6,TGTGCCAGCAGGGACAGGTTGGGGTCACCCCTCCACTTT,CASRDRLGSPLHF
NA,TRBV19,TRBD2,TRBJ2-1,TGTGCCAGTAGTTATACTAGCGGGAGACGATCGAATGAGCAGTTCTTC,CASSYTSGRRSNEQFF
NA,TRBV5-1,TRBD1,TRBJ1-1,TGCGCCAGCAGCCGACAGCAGGGGGCTGGCACTGAAGCTTTCTTT,CASSRQQGAGTEAFF
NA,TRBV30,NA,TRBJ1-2,TGTGCCTGGAGTCGAATCCCAGGGTCGGCTGGCTACACCTTC,CAWSRIPGSAGYTF
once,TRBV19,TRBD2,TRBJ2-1,TGTGCCAGTAGTATAAATGGACTAGCGGGGTCGAGCTCCTACAATGAGCAGTTCTTC,CASSINGLAGSSSYNEQFF
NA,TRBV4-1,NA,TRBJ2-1,TGCGCCAGCAGCCAATCCCACCGGGGGAGAGGCTACAATGAGCAGTTCTTC,CASSQSHRGRGYNEQFF
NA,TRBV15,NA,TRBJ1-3,TGTGCCACCAGCACCCGGTCGGGACAAGGAAACACCATATATTTT,CATSTRSGQGNTIYF
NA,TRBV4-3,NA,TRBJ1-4,TGCGCCAGCAGCCAAGTGAGCTTAAACCCTAATGAAAAACTGTTTTTT,CASSQVSLNPNEKLFF
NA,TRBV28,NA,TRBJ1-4,TGTGCCAGCAGTTTAGACTCAGGGGTATGGGGTGAAAAACTGTTTTTT,CASSLDSGVWGEKLFF